This paragraph reports one T cell receptor (beta chain). Germline loops: CDR1 KGHSH, CDR2 LQKENI. V lost 4 bases and J 3 bases, leaving 10 bases between the germline ends. The CDR3 contains 13 residues. This sample is drawn from a study of cytomegalovirus exposure and HLA in healthy donors. Sequencing used immunoSEQ multiplex PCR; TCRdb keeps in-frame clones, though not all of them. The repertoire consists of over 200,000 clones, with just over 85% occurring once and the leading ten covering around 3%. The TCR sequence derives from a woman aged 18 to 35 in good health and CMV-seronegative. Sequences were obtained from PBMCs. The chain couples TRBV18 to TRBJ2-7, with D maybe TRBD1 (6 bases). The CDR3 sequence is CASSLTGNYEQYF. CDR3 coding DNA: TGTGCCAGCTCACTTACAGGGAACTACGAGCAGTACTTC.